The 21 T cell receptor beta chains in this list originate from one sample, sequenced in a study of neurological immune-mediated disorders. TCRdb processed the 5' RACE reads anew with MiXCR; each CDR3 protein has one entry. This sample carries roughly 32,000 distinct CDR3 sequences, approximately 4.2% of them seen once, and the ten largest clones take around 2%. The material sequenced was PBMCs. The receptors originated from a young man with multiple sclerosis.

The rearrangement uses TRBV4-3 and TRBJ1-1, with a tentative D call TRBD1 (5 bases). This CDR3 is 15 amino acids long. V was cut by 2 bases and J by 5 bases, with 15 bases left in between. Per germline, CDR1 LGHNA and CDR2 YSLEER. DNA for the CDR3: TGCGCCAGCAGCCAACAAAACGGGGGGGATACTGAAGCTTTCTTT. Its translation is CASSQQNGGDTEAFF.

This clonotype was seen ten or more times. This rearrangement joins TRBV20-1 to TRBJ2-7, with a possible D match to TRBD1 (6 bases). CDR3 size: 14 residues. From germline, CDR1 is DFQATT and CDR2 SNEGSKA (reference sequence). Trimming removed 0 bases at V and 2 bases at J, with 11 bases between. The CDR3 sequence: CSARDRGRTYEQYF. CDR3 DNA sequence: TGCAGTGCTAGAGACAGGGGCCGGACCTACGAGCAGTACTTC.

This clonotype was counted between two and nine times. J is TRBJ1-1 and V is TRBV7-6; no firm D call. Trimming pared 5 bases from V and 2 bases from J, leaving 9 bases between. The germline V gene encodes CDR1 SGHVS and CDR2 FNYEAQ. There are 13 residues in the CDR3. CDR3 sequence (DNA): TGTGCCAGCAGCATTACTGACAACACTGAAGCTTTCTTT. Translation: CASSITDNTEAFF.

This clonotype was seen many times. V and J are TRBV29-1 and TRBJ2-7; tentative D call: TRBD2 (5 bases). V lost 4 bases to trimming and J lost 2 bases, with 9 bases between them. Per germline, CDR1 SQVTM and CDR2 ANQGSEA. The CDR3 loop spans 12 amino acids. The CDR3 bases are TGCAGCGTTGTAGGAGGTACCTACGAGCAGTACTTC. Residues: CSVVGGTYEQYF.

There are many counts of this clonotype. The chain combines TRBV28 with TRBJ2-3; TRBD2 agrees at 8 bases. J lost 4 bases, V lost 5 bases, and 8 bases had no gene match. The CDR3 is 15 residues long. Per germline, CDR1 MDHEN and CDR2 SYDVKM. CDR3 DNA: TGTGCCAGCAGTCCGGGGGGGCCCAGGGCAGATACGCAGTATTTT. It yields the protein CASSPGGPRADTQYF.

Many counts were recorded for this clonotype. The V call is TRBV3-1, the J call TRBJ2-1, with 7 positions matching TRBD1. The trim removed 5 bases at V and 8 bases at J, leaving 12 bases unmatched. Germline loops: CDR1 LGHDT, CDR2 YNNKEL (reference sequence). CDR3 length: 15 amino acids. The CDR3 loop reads CASSETGAPGDEQFF. CDR3 nucleotide sequence: TGTGCCAGCAGCGAAACAGGGGCCCCCGGGGATGAGCAGTTCTTC.

This clonotype has at least ten counts. CDR3 residues: CSASSPGTDTQYF. The CDR3 DNA reads TGCAGTGCTAGTTCTCCGGGAACAGATACGCAGTATTTT. The rearrangement uses TRBV20-1 and TRBJ2-3; tentative D call: TRBD2 (5 bases). From germline, CDR1 is DFQATT and CDR2 SNEGSKA (reference sequence). V was clipped by 3 bases and J by 3 bases, with 10 bases between them. This CDR3 spans 13 amino acids.

In this sample, this clonotype turned up many times. The CDR3 DNA follows: TGTGCCAGCAGCCCCTACACGTTCACTGAAGCTTTCTTT. It encodes CASSPYTFTEAFF. The chain recombines TRBV6-2 or TRBV6-3 with TRBJ1-1; D gene ambiguous. Germline CDR1 and CDR2: MNHEY and SVGEGT. The CDR3 sequence is 13 residues long. The V end lost 6 bases, the J end lost 4 bases, and 12 bases lay between the germline ends.

This clonotype occurred many times. This chain connects TRBV6-1 to TRBJ2-7; D possibly matches TRBD1 or TRBD2 (6 bases each). The V gene's germline CDR1 is MNHNS and CDR2 SASEGT. This CDR3 region has 12 residues. The V end was cut by 6 bases, the J end by 2 bases, with 8 bases between. Here the CDR3 reads CASSGGTYEQYF. CDR3 nucleotides: TGTGCCAGCAGCGGGGGCACCTACGAGCAGTACTTC.

This clonotype was seen ten or more times. This chain connects TRBV12-3 or TRBV12-4 to TRBJ1-2; the D is unclear. The CDR3 is made up of 14 amino acids. The V gene lost 3 bases and the J gene lost 5 bases, with 13 bases spanning the gap. CDR3 protein: CASSLEPAGYGYTF. CDR3 nucleotide sequence: TGTGCCAGCAGTTTGGAGCCGGCTGGGTATGGCTACACCTTC.

In this sample, this clonotype turned up many times. This rearrangement joins TRBV27 to TRBJ2-5; 8 nucleotides align to TRBD1. V trimming: 4 bases; J trimming: 5 bases; junction bases outside the gene matches: 9. CDR3 size: 15 residues. CDR1 is MNHEY and CDR2 is SMNVEV in the germline V gene (reference sequence). CDR3 protein: CASSSRTGSAETQYF. CDR3 nucleotide sequence: TGTGCCAGCAGTTCTCGGACAGGGTCGGCGGAGACCCAGTACTTC.

This clonotype was seen many times. The V and J genes are TRBV5-1 and TRBJ1-2; TRBD1 aligns across 7 bases. Germline CDR1 SGHRS, CDR2 YFSETQ. The V gene end was trimmed by 3 bases and the J gene end by 6 bases; junction bases not matched to a gene: 11. The CDR3 length is 15 residues. In DNA form, the CDR3 reads TGCGCCAGCAGCTCCGGGACAGCTACTATAGATGGCTACACCTTC. Amino acid sequence: CASSSGTATIDGYTF.

This clonotype was detected only a few times. This chain joins TRBV2 and TRBJ1-2; D possibly corresponds to TRBD1 (6 bases). The CDR3 spans 14 residues. Trimming left V 9 bases short and J 3 bases short, with 17 bases between. Germline CDR1 is SNHLY and CDR2 is FYNNEI. The CDR3 DNA reads as TGTGCCAGGTTCAGTTTATCAGGGGACTATGGCTACACCTTC. Amino acid sequence: CARFSLSGDYGYTF.

This clonotype has ten or more counts. The chain couples TRBV7-9 to TRBJ1-2; D ambiguous. Germline loops: CDR1 SEHNR, CDR2 FQNEAQ (reference sequence). The length of the CDR3 is 14 residues. V was pared by 3 bases and J by 6 bases, with 14 bases between. CDR3 nucleotide sequence: TGTGCCAGCAGCTTCGGGCGGCCGGCCGATGGCTACACCTTC. This gives the protein CASSFGRPADGYTF.

This clonotype occurred many times. V usage is TRBV20-1 and J usage is TRBJ1-1; TRBD1 might be the D (6 bases). Germline CDR1 and CDR2: DFQATT and SNEGSKA (reference sequence). The length of the CDR3 is 14 residues. The ends were cut back, 5 bases at V and 1 base at J, with 14 bases in the middle. CDR3 nucleotides: TGCAGTGCTCTTCCAGGGGCGAAGAACACTGAAGCTTTCTTT. Its translation is CSALPGAKNTEAFF.

This clonotype was seen ten or more times. The V call is TRBV20-1, the J call TRBJ2-5; possible D gene TRBD2, 6 bases. The ends were cut back, 0 bases at V and 5 bases at J, with 13 bases in the middle. This CDR3 has 14 residues. Per the germline V gene, CDR1 is DFQATT and CDR2 is SNEGSKA (reference sequence). Here the CDR3 reads CSAREGGARETQYF. The CDR3 DNA sequence: TGCAGTGCTAGAGAGGGGGGAGCAAGGGAGACCCAGTACTTC.

This clonotype was recorded at least ten times. The V and J genes are TRBV3-1 and TRBJ2-1; perhaps D is TRBD1 or TRBD2 (5 bases each). CDR1 and CDR2 (germline): LGHDT, YNNKEL (reference sequence). There are 18 residues in the CDR3. Trimming shortened V by 0 bases and J by 4 bases, and 19 bases separated the two germline ends. The CDR3 protein is CASSQEVPRDLPYNEQFF. The CDR3 DNA sequence: TGTGCCAGCAGCCAAGAGGTCCCCCGGGACCTCCCTTACAATGAGCAGTTCTTC.

This clonotype was seen at least ten times. The chain carries TRBV7-6 and TRBJ2-7; no reliable D call. V lost 1 base, J lost 4 bases, and 8 bases lay in between. Germline values: CDR1 SGHVS, CDR2 FNYEAQ. The CDR3 is 13 amino acids. As DNA, the CDR3 is TGTGCCAGCAGCTTAGAATTGGGTTACGAGCAGTACTTC. It specifies CASSLELGYEQYF.

This clonotype was observed many times. The rearrangement joins TRBV12-3 or TRBV12-4 to TRBJ1-2, with D hard to call. Trimming shortened V by 4 bases and J by 4 bases, and 13 bases separated the two germline ends. The CDR3 covers 14 residues. The CDR3: CASSWAELSYGYTF. CDR3 coding DNA: TGTGCCAGCAGTTGGGCGGAGCTTTCCTATGGCTACACCTTC.

This clonotype was seen at least ten times. This rearrangement joins TRBV12-3 or TRBV12-4 to TRBJ2-7; 8 bases align to TRBD1. The CDR3 is 14 amino acids. Germline trimming cut 6 bases from V and 9 bases from J; bases unmatched to any gene: 13. The CDR3 DNA is TGTGCCAGCAGCCCCCCCGGGACAGGCCTCTCGCAGTACTTC. Its translation: CASSPPGTGLSQYF.

V is TRBV6-5 and J is TRBJ2-3, with D perhaps matching TRBD1 or TRBD2 (5 bases each). Trimming left V 2 bases short and J 0 bases short, with 15 bases between. The CDR3 is made up of 17 amino acids. Germline assignment: CDR1 MNHEY and CDR2 SVGAGI. The chain's CDR3 is CASSYHRGETSTDTQYF. The CDR3 DNA sequence: TGTGCCAGCAGTTACCATAGGGGAGAGACTAGCACAGATACGCAGTATTTT.